This is a list of T cell receptor beta chains from one sample in a study of T cells in Graves' hyperthyroidism and ophthalmopathy. TCRdb itself ran the multiplex PCR reads through MiXCR, one entry per CDR3 protein. Of around 540,000 distinct CDR3 sequences in the sample, approximately 16% are singletons; the top ten hold 25% to 30%. The sequenced sample consisted of blood. The receptors originated from a woman aged 30 to 39 with Graves' ophthalmopathy. Each CDR3 is given with its conserved first and last residue.

length	V	J	CDR3
15	TRBV9	TRBJ2-5	CASSVGLAGVETQYF
13	TRBV28	TRBJ2-7	CASNSGLAYEQYF
14	TRBV10-1	TRBJ2-2	CASSESGGIGELFF
16	TRBV20-1	TRBJ1-5	CSANSPFRASDQPQHF
12	TRBV6-2/TRBV6-3	TRBJ2-7	CASTYPGSEQYF
15	TRBV5-1	TRBJ1-2	CASSLGDPTLGGYTF
14	TRBV11-2	TRBJ1-5	CASSLAGQGQPQHF
15	TRBV27	TRBJ2-3	CASSFVQGGTDTQYF
15	TRBV6-2/TRBV6-3	TRBJ2-7	CASTRPGLAVEEQYF
14	TRBV3-1	TRBJ2-7	CASSQEQFSYEQYF
14	TRBV20-1	TRBJ1-1	CSARDAERNTEAFF
20	TRBV7-6	TRBJ2-3	CASSLQGGPGLAGRTDTQYF
14	TRBV11-2	TRBJ1-5	CASSLVQGGRPQHF
15	TRBV6-1	TRBJ2-1	CASSVRQVSYNEQFF
14	TRBV10-3	TRBJ1-2	CAISVGGVNYGYTF
13	TRBV27	TRBJ2-1	CATRTGAMNEQFF
11	TRBV20-1	TRBJ1-5	CSALKGQPQHF